The 23 T cell receptor beta chains listed next were all sequenced from one sample in a study of patients and donors after allogeneic stem cell transplantation. TCRdb re-called the RT-PCR reads through MiXCR, storing one row per CDR3 protein. The sample has 15,000 to 20,000 distinct CDR3 sequences; 4.5% to 5.5% are singletons. Sequenced material: blood, either unsorted or a sorted T cell fraction (not recorded which). Receptors were obtained from a human donor who was either an allogeneic HSCT recipient or a stem cell or donor lymphocyte infusion donor (not recorded which). It is not recorded whose cells these are; they may come from a transplant donor.

The rearrangement uses TRBV5-4 and TRBJ2-1, with 8 positions matching TRBD2. Germline CDR1 reads SGHNT; CDR2 reads YYREEE (reference sequence). V lost 5 bases, J lost 0 bases, and 4 bases stayed unmatched. The CDR3 loop spans 15 amino acids. DNA of the CDR3: TGTGCCAGCAGAATAGCGGGGAGCTCCTACAATGAGCAGTTCTTC. Translating it yields CASRIAGSSYNEQFF. Combining the CDR3 with reference TRBV5-4 and TRBJ2-1 gives the whole variable domain ETGVTQSPTHLIKTRGQQVTLRCSSQSGHNTVSWYQQALGQGPQFIFQYYREEENGRGNFPPRFSGLQFPNYSSELNVNALELDDSALYLCASRIAGSSYNEQFFGPGTRLTVL.

This clonotype was counted many times. The chain employs TRBV4-1 and TRBJ1-1; D uncertain. V lost 1 base and J lost 0, with 9 bases in between. The CDR3 contains 15 residues. Per the germline V gene, CDR1 is MGHRA and CDR2 is YSYEKL. The CDR3 loop is CASSQGEQLNTEAFF. CDR3 DNA: TGCGCCAGCAGCCAAGGCGAGCAATTGAACACTGAAGCTTTCTTT.

This clonotype has a count of ten or more. The CDR3 DNA reads TGTGCCAGCAGCTTAGCCGAGTTGGTCGGGGAGCTGTTTTTT. Translation: CASSLAELVGELFF. The rearrangement links TRBV11-2 to TRBJ2-2; no clear D. The V gene's germline CDR1 is SGHAT and CDR2 FQNNGV. The CDR3 totals 14 residues. The ends were cut back, 1 base at V and 7 bases at J, with 10 bases in the middle.

This clonotype was detected ten times or more. The rearrangement links TRBV29-1 to TRBJ2-1; D possibly matches TRBD1 or TRBD2 (5 bases each). V was clipped by 5 bases and J by 7 bases, with 18 bases between them. There are 14 residues in the CDR3. The V gene's germline CDR1 is SQVTM and CDR2 ANQGSEA. The CDR3 region has the DNA TGCAGCGTTCGGACCTACCAGGGAGTTAATGAGCAGTTCTTC. This encodes CSVRTYQGVNEQFF.

This chain uses TRBV5-8 with TRBJ2-7, with D uncertain. There are 14 residues in the CDR3. The V end was cut by 0 bases, the J end by 2 bases, with 9 bases between. CDR1 is SGHTS, CDR2 YDEGEE, per germline. The chain's CDR3 is CASSLAGLTYEQYF. The CDR3 DNA follows: TGTGCCAGCAGCTTGGCAGGCCTCACCTACGAGCAGTACTTC.

As concerns this clonotype: One end of the junction fails to match germline, which may point to a read error. This chain connects TRBV11-3 to TRBJ2-7; TRBD2 matches 10 bases. The germline V gene has CDR1 SGHNT and CDR2 YENEEA. The CDR3 has 12 residues. CDR3 sequence (DNA): TGTGCCAGCAGCCCCGAGCGGGGGGGCCCCACCTTC. This sequence encodes CASSPERGGPTF.

A few counts support this clonotype. This chain joins TRBV27 and TRBJ1-1; 10 positions match TRBD1. The CDR3 length is 14 residues. The junction had 10 bases not matched to a gene; V was cut back by 11 bases and J by 4 bases. Germline assignment: CDR1 MNHEY and CDR2 SMNVEV (reference sequence). CDR3 sequence (DNA): TGTGCCCTACCCTGGGACAGGGGAATCACTGAAGCTTTCTTT. Translated: CALPWDRGITEAFF.

This clonotype was seen many times. The chain employs TRBV7-9 and TRBJ1-1; D uncertain. V lost 3 bases and J lost 3, with 14 bases in between. This CDR3 contains 15 residues. Germline-derived CDR1 and CDR2 are SEHNR and FQNEAQ (reference sequence). The CDR3 loop is CASSFDGFRYTEAFF. Written as DNA, the CDR3 is TGTGCCAGCAGCTTTGACGGTTTCCGTTACACTGAAGCTTTCTTT.

This clonotype was counted many times. The CDR3 DNA follows: TGTGCCAGCACATCTTCATTCTCACTTAACACTGAAGCTTTCTTT. Its translation is CASTSSFSLNTEAFF. The chain recombines TRBV6-1 with TRBJ1-1; D not resolved. Germline V gene data show CDR1 as MNHNS and CDR2 as SASEGT. The ends were cut back, 7 bases at V and 2 bases at J, with 17 bases in the middle. This CDR3 region has 15 residues.

The genes are TRBV20-1 and TRBJ2-2; TRBD1 is a possible D gene (6 bases). In germline, CDR1 is DFQATT, CDR2 SNEGSKA (reference sequence). Between the trimmed V and J ends, which lost 5 bases and 3 bases, there was a span of 13 bases. The CDR3 is 14 residues long. CDR3 bases: TGCAGTGCTCCGTGGGGGCCTTACACCGGGGAGCTGTTTTTT. Residues: CSAPWGPYTGELFF.

This clonotype was seen at least ten times. The rearrangement joins TRBV5-1 to TRBJ1-5; 12 nucleotides align to TRBD1. The germline V gene has CDR1 SGHRS and CDR2 YFSETQ. V dropped 4 bases and J dropped 7; count of bases not matched to a gene: 9. CDR3 length: 16 residues. The CDR3 coding sequence is TGCGCCAGCAGCCCGGGGACAGGGGGCCCAAGACAGCCCCAGCATTTT. Translating gives CASSPGTGGPRQPQHF. The whole variable domain, remainder taken from reference TRBV5-1 and TRBJ1-5, is KAGVTQTPRYLIKTRGQQVTLSCSPISGHRSVSWYQQTPGQGLQFLFEYFSETQRNKGNFPGRFSGRQFSNSRSEMNVSTLELGDSALYLCASSPGTGGPRQPQHFGDGTRLSIL.

The sample holds a few counts of this clonotype. The chain joins TRBV7-9 to TRBJ2-7; maybe TRBD1 (5 bases). CDR3 length equals 16 residues. Trimming stripped 5 bases from V and 9 bases from J, with 26 bases between. The V gene's germline CDR1 is SEHNR and CDR2 FQNEAQ (reference sequence). CDR3 amino acids: CASSRVAGFFPSGQYF. CDR3 in DNA: TGTGCCAGCAGCCGGGTGGCAGGGTTTTTTCCGTCCGGGCAGTACTTC.

The rearrangement joins TRBV7-9 to TRBJ1-2; tentatively, D is TRBD1 (6 bases). The V gene's germline CDR1 is SEHNR and CDR2 FQNEAQ (reference sequence). Trimming took 5 bases from V and 2 from J, leaving 15 bases between them. CDR3 length: 15 amino acids. CDR3 amino acids: CASSRLGGANYGYTF. The CDR3 bases are TGTGCCAGCAGCCGTCTAGGGGGGGCGAACTATGGCTACACCTTC.

This clonotype has a handful of counts. This chain joins TRBV5-1 and TRBJ2-5; TRBD2 aligns across 9 bases. Per the germline V gene, CDR1 is SGHRS and CDR2 is YFSETQ. Trimming at V came to 1 base and at J to 5 bases, leaving 9 bases not matched to a gene. This CDR3 is 16 amino acids long. CDR3 sequence (DNA): TGCGCCAGCAGCTTGTGGGCTAGCGGGATAGGGGAGACCCAGTACTTC. Its protein is CASSLWASGIGETQYF.

This clonotype was recorded many times. This chain uses TRBV6-1 with TRBJ1-4; 9 bases are a match to TRBD1. The CDR3 totals 14 residues. Germline trimming cut 6 bases from V and 7 bases from J; bases unmatched to any gene: 6. CDR1 is MNHNS, CDR2 SASEGT, per germline. The CDR3 spells CASRLQGAGEKLFF. The CDR3 DNA is TGTGCCAGCAGATTACAGGGGGCGGGTGAAAAACTGTTTTTT.

CDR3 protein: CASTSDRGFPLHF. In nucleotides, the CDR3 is TGCGCCAGCACCTCGGACAGGGGTTTTCCCCTCCACTTT. The chain links TRBV5-1 to TRBJ1-6; 9 bases fit TRBD1. V shed 6 bases, J shed 13 bases, and the junction held 8 bases outside the gene matches. Looked up from germline, CDR1 is SGHRS and CDR2 is YFSETQ. The CDR3 spans 13 residues.

The chain combines TRBV6-1 with TRBJ1-1, with a weak D call TRBD1 (6 bases). Trimming took 6 bases from V and 4 from J, leaving 12 bases between them. This CDR3 is built from 13 residues. From germline, CDR1 is MNHNS and CDR2 SASEGT. CDR3: CASRLQGGTEAFF. The CDR3 nucleotides read TGTGCCAGCAGGTTACAGGGTGGCACTGAAGCTTTCTTT.

This clonotype appeared many times. The chain carries TRBV25-1 and TRBJ1-2, with D possibly being TRBD1 (5 bases). The CDR3 spans 13 residues. The germline V gene encodes CDR1 MGHDK and CDR2 SYGVNS. V lost 3 bases, J lost 4 bases, and 9 bases lay in between. The CDR3 DNA sequence: TGTGCCAGCAGTGACCAGGGTAGCTATGGCTACACCTTC. Its translation is CASSDQGSYGYTF.

This clonotype was detected ten times or more. This chain connects TRBV11-3 to TRBJ2-2; unclear D gene. The CDR3 is made up of 14 amino acids. The germline V gene has CDR1 SGHNT and CDR2 YENEEA. Between the trimmed V and J ends, which lost 3 bases and 0 bases, there was a span of 5 bases. DNA for the CDR3: TGTGCCAGCAGCTTCACAGCGAACACCGGGGAGCTGTTTTTT. This gives the protein CASSFTANTGELFF.

This clonotype was seen many times. As DNA, the CDR3 is TGTGCCAGCAGAAGTGGACTCGGATCCCACTATGGCTACACCTTC. This codes for CASRSGLGSHYGYTF. This chain uses TRBV3-1 with TRBJ1-2, with D unresolved. Germline V gene sequence: CDR1 LGHDT, CDR2 YNNKEL (reference sequence). Trimming cost V 6 bases and J 3 bases, with 17 bases left between them. There are 15 residues in the CDR3.

Only a few counts were recorded for this clonotype. CDR3 nucleotides: TGTGCCAGCAGCTTAGGGGGAGGGCAGAACTATGGCTACACCTTC. This encodes CASSLGGGQNYGYTF. The rearrangement joins TRBV13 to TRBJ1-2, with D unresolved. This CDR3 comprises 15 residues. The germline V gene has CDR1 PRHDT and CDR2 FYEKMQ (reference sequence). Between the trimmed V and J ends, which lost 0 bases and 2 bases, there was a span of 10 bases.

The chain has TRBV29-1 and TRBJ2-5, with D perhaps matching TRBD1 (6 bases). In germline, CDR1 is SQVTM, CDR2 ANQGSEA. The V end lost 5 bases, the J end lost 4 bases, and 11 bases lay between the germline ends. The CDR3 is 12 amino acids. The CDR3 region is CSVSTGSETQYF. The CDR3 coding sequence is TGCAGCGTTTCGACAGGTTCAGAGACCCAGTACTTC.

The sample holds many counts of this clonotype. V gene TRBV5-6 combines with J gene TRBJ2-5; tentatively, D is TRBD2 (5 bases). The V gene lost 2 bases and the J gene lost 5 bases, with 13 bases spanning the gap. CDR1 SGHDT and CDR2 YYEEEE come from the germline V gene. This CDR3 comprises 14 residues. CDR3 DNA: TGTGCCAGCAGCTTTCTCTCCCGGAGGGAGACCCAGTACTTC. This encodes CASSFLSRRETQYF.